This T cell receptor beta chain was sequenced in a study of blood T cell repertoires in COVID-19. The CDR3 spans 16 residues. The germline gives CDR1 WNHNN, CDR2 SYGVQD (reference sequence). V was clipped by 0 bases and J by 7 bases; unmatched bases: 11. Sequencing was performed with immunoSEQ multiplex PCR; in TCRdb, only in-frame clones are kept and a portion is missing. Of around 300,000 clones listed, 88% are singletons. The source of this sequence is a woman aged 25 to 39 with COVID-19, enrolled during active disease. The sequencing input was peripheral blood. This chain links TRBV10-1 with TRBJ2-5, with 7 bases lining up with TRBD2. The CDR3 protein is CASSESGLISKGTQYF. The CDR3, as DNA: TGCGCCAGCAGTGAGTCGGGACTAATCTCTAAAGGGACCCAGTACTTC.